The rows below give T cell receptor beta chains drawn from one sample of a study of OX40 agonist ivuxolimab in advanced cancers. Method: immunoSEQ multiplex PCR; TCRdb's copy keeps in-frame clones and lacks some. This table has roughly 72,000 clones, roughly 80% appearing once. This specimen consisted of CD4+ or CD8+ T cells sorted from blood, obtained in a trial of the OX40 agonist ivuxolimab. All receptors come from an adult with an advanced solid tumor such as melanoma, head and neck, liver or kidney cancer. Each CDR3 is given with its conserved first and last residue. D genes are given only for firm matches. The size field is filled for only some rows; it gives once, few, many or a size class.

d_call	v_call	j_call	clone_size	cdr3_nt	cdr3_aa
TRBD1	TRBV6-5	TRBJ2-2	-	TGTGCCAGCAGTTACGGACAGGGGGCCGGGGAGCTGTTTTTT	CASSYGQGAGELFF
-	TRBV6-8	TRBJ1-1	-	TGTGCCACCAGGGTTTTGGGGGGAATTAACACTGAAGCTTTCTTT	CATRVLGGINTEAFF
TRBD1	TRBV5-1	TRBJ1-1	-	TGCGCCAGCAGCTTGGCCTCACTGGGACAGGGAATTACTGAAGCTTTCTTT	CASSLASLGQGITEAFF
-	TRBV27	TRBJ2-1	-	TGTGCCAGCAGTCCCCCACCGGGACTCCCCGTGTTCTTC	CASSPPPGLPVFF
TRBD1	TRBV4-1	TRBJ1-5	-	TGCGCCAGCAGCCAAGATATCTACGCGGGACAGGGTAATCCCCAGCATTTT	CASSQDIYAGQGNPQHF
-	TRBV7-2	TRBJ2-3	-	TGTGCCAGCAGCTGGCCCGTTGGTGCGGGGGCTAGCACAGATACGCAGTATTTT	CASSWPVGAGASTDTQYF
TRBD1	TRBV15	TRBJ1-1	-	TGTGCCACCAGGTTGGACAGGCCCCCGAACACTGAAGCTTTCTTT	CATRLDRPPNTEAFF
-	TRBV2	TRBJ2-2	-	TGTGCCAGCAGTCAACAGGGACCATCGAACACCGGGGAGCTGTTTTTT	CASSQQGPSNTGELFF
-	TRBV5-1	TRBJ1-2	-	TGCGCCAGCAGCTTGGGAGGGGCGGGCTACACCTTC	CASSLGGAGYTF
TRBD1	TRBV19	TRBJ1-2	-	TGTGCCAGTAGTATAGTTGGGACAGGGTACTATGGCTACACCTTC	CASSIVGTGYYGYTF
-	TRBV6-1	TRBJ1-2	-	TGTGCCAGCAGTACCCGGGAGCGGTTATATGGCTACACCTTC	CASSTRERLYGYTF
-	TRBV27	TRBJ2-6	-	TGTGCCAGCTCCTTGGGAAGAGCCCTTGGGGCCAACGTCCTGACTTTC	CASSLGRALGANVLTF
TRBD1	TRBV6-1	TRBJ2-2	-	TGTGCCAGCAGGTTGACAGGGAGCGACGGGGAGCTGTTTTTT	CASRLTGSDGELFF
-	TRBV5-1	TRBJ1-4	-	TGCGCCAGCAGCTTGGCCGGGGGATTTAAGGGACCAACTAATGAAAAACTGTTTTTT	CASSLAGGFKGPTNEKLFF
-	TRBV5-1	TRBJ2-7	once	TGCGCCAGCAGCTCCGGAGGATCAGGGATCTACGAGCAGTACTTC	CASSSGGSGIYEQYF
TRBD1	TRBV9	TRBJ1-2	-	TGTGCCAGCAGCCCGAACGTGGGACAGGGGGGATATGGCTACACCTTC	CASSPNVGQGGYGYTF
TRBD1	TRBV7-2	TRBJ1-5	-	TGTGCCAGCAGCTCCCAACAGGGGGGAACTCAGCCCCAGCATTTT	CASSSQQGGTQPQHF
-	TRBV9	TRBJ2-2	once	TGTGCCAGCAGCCCCGGACAGAGCACCGGGGAGCTGTTTTTT	CASSPGQSTGELFF
-	TRBV7-3	TRBJ1-1	-	TGTGCCAGCAGCTCTCAATCGGGCACTGAAGCTTTCTTT	CASSSQSGTEAFF
-	TRBV18	TRBJ1-4	-	TGTGCCAGCTCAAGAGCTACTAATGAAAAACTGTTTTTT	CASSRATNEKLFF
TRBD2	TRBV5-1	TRBJ2-1	-	TGCGCCAGCAGCTTAGGGGTACACATACTAGCGGGAGCTTACGAGCAGTTCTTC	CASSLGVHILAGAYEQFF
-	TRBV7-2	TRBJ1-3	-	TGTGCCAGCAGCCAAGTCCAGGGTGGAAACACCATATATTTT	CASSQVQGGNTIYF
-	TRBV6-1	TRBJ1-1	few	TGTGCCTATAAACAGGGATACGGCACTGAAGCTTTCTTT	CAYKQGYGTEAFF
-	TRBV7-9	TRBJ1-3	-	TGTGCCAGCAGCCCTGGCTCTGGAAACACCATATATTTT	CASSPGSGNTIYF
-	TRBV12-5	TRBJ1-1	-	TGTGCTAGTGGTTTGGCCGGGGGGGAATACACTGAAGCTTTCTTT	CASGLAGGEYTEAFF
-	TRBV11-1	TRBJ2-7	few	TGTGCCAGCAGCTTCTCCTACGAGCAGTACTTC	CASSFSYEQYF
-	TRBV6-5	TRBJ2-7	once	TGTGCCAGCAGTTTGGTCTGGGGCGACTACGAGCAGTACTTC	CASSLVWGDYEQYF
-	TRBV7-9	TRBJ1-4	-	TGTGCCAGCAGCTTGCAGCCGCATGAAAAACTGTTTTTT	CASSLQPHEKLFF
-	TRBV10-3	TRBJ1-1	-	TGTGCCACCCGGGAGGGGGTCATGAACACTGAAGCTTTCTTT	CATREGVMNTEAFF
TRBD1	TRBV13	TRBJ2-7	-	TGTGCCAGCAGCTACAGACAGGGACCTACGCAGCAGTACTTC	CASSYRQGPTQQYF
TRBD1	TRBV6-5	TRBJ1-3	-	TGTGCCAGCAGTTACTCGGGACAGACAGGGGACACCATATATTTT	CASSYSGQTGDTIYF
-	TRBV11-2	TRBJ1-2	-	TGTGCCAGCAGTTCAGGAGGGAGGGGAGGTCAGGGGTTGCTCTATGGCTACACCTTC	CASSSGGRGGQGLLYGYTF
-	TRBV5-6	TRBJ1-4	-	TGTGCCAGCAGCTTGAGGCAGTCTAATGAAAAACTGTTTTTT	CASSLRQSNEKLFF
TRBD2	TRBV7-3	TRBJ2-1	once	TGTGCCAGCAGCCCAACTAGCGGGTCCAATGAGCAGTTCTTC	CASSPTSGSNEQFF
TRBD1	TRBV5-5	TRBJ1-1	-	TGTGCCAGCAGAACCGGGACAGGGGGCACTGAAGCTTTCTTT	CASRTGTGGTEAFF
-	TRBV5-1	TRBJ1-5	-	TGCGCCAGCAGCCTCCATCCCGGGAACCTCAATCAGCCCCAGCATTTT	CASSLHPGNLNQPQHF
-	TRBV6-6	TRBJ1-3	-	TGTGCCAGCAGCTCCAAACTACACTCTGGAAACACCATATATTTT	CASSSKLHSGNTIYF
-	TRBV4-2	TRBJ2-5	-	TGTGCCAGCAGCCCCCCCCAGGGGGGCCTGGAAGAGACCCAGTACTTC	CASSPPQGGLEETQYF
-	TRBV7-6	TRBJ2-5	few	TGTGCCAGCAGCTTCCTCCAAGAGACCCAGTACTTC	CASSFLQETQYF
TRBD2	TRBV11-3	TRBJ2-1	-	TGTGCCAGCAGCCCCGGACTAGCGGGAGGGCCGAGGAATGAGCAGTTCTTC	CASSPGLAGGPRNEQFF
-	TRBV6-1	TRBJ1-5	-	TGTGCCAGCAGCGAAATTCGACGGAATCAGCCCCAGCATTTT	CASSEIRRNQPQHF